This TCR beta chain was documented in a study of shared clonotypes between healthy human individuals. Profiling relied on immunoSEQ multiplex PCR, and the TCRdb table lists in-frame clones only, not all of them. Of a few million clones listed, around 90% are singletons. CDR1 and CDR2 (germline): SQVTM, ANQGSEA. The length of the CDR3 is 12 residues. The V end was cut by 4 bases, the J end by 6 bases, with 11 bases between. The clonotype comes from a man younger than 30 in good health. Some clones in this sample may be carry-over from other donors' samples. J is TRBJ2-3 and V is TRBV29-1; D possibly corresponds to TRBD2 (5 bases). The sample was naive CD4+ T cells from PBMCs. The subset here: CD45RA+ positively selected. The CDR3 DNA sequence: TGCAGCGTTGGAGGGAATGGCGATACGCAGTATTTT. The encoded protein is CSVGGNGDTQYF.